The entry that follows covers one T cell receptor beta chain sequence. The source of the sample is a study of T-cell memory formation after mild COVID-19. The CDR3 consists of 13 residues. CDR1 and CDR2 from the germline V gene are SGHNT and YENEEA. V lost 3 bases to trimming and J lost 4 bases, with 8 bases between them. A single record per CDR3 protein comes from TCRdb applying MiXCR to the 5' RACE reads. The sample shows 120,000 to 150,000 distinct CDR3 sequences, about 19% of them seen only once. The rearrangement uses TRBV11-3 and TRBJ2-3; D is unclear. What was sequenced was PBMCs or a T cell subset sorted from them (not recorded which). This receptor was obtained from an adult woman who had mild COVID-19 (a few samples of this study predate the infection). Cell type and time point are not known. The CDR3 DNA follows: TGTGCCAGCAGCTTGTCGGCTGCAGATACGCAGTATTTT. This codes for CASSLSAADTQYF.